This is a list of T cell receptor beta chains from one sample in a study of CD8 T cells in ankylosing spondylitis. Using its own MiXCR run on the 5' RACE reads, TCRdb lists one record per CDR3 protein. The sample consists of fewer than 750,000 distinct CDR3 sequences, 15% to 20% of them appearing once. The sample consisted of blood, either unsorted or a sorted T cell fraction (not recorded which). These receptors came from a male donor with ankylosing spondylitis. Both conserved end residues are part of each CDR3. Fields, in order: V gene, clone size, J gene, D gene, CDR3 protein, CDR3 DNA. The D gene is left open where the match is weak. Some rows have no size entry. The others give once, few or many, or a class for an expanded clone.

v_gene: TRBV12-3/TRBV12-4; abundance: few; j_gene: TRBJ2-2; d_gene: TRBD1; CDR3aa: CASNRRDRNTGELFF; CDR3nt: TGTGCCAGCAATCGCCGGGACAGGAACACCGGGGAGCTGTTTTTT
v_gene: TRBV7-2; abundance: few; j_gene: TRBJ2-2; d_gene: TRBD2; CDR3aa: CASRASSGGQGELFF; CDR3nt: TGTGCCAGCAGGGCCTCTAGCGGGGGGCAGGGGGAGCTGTTTTTT
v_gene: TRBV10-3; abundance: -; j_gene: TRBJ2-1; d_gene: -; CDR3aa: CAIRTLYNEQFF; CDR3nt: TGTGCCATCCGGACTCTGTACAATGAGCAGTTCTTC
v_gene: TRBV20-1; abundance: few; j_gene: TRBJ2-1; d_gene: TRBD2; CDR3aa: CSARVDGRGNYNEQFF; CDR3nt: TGCAGTGCTAGAGTGGATGGGCGGGGGAACTACAATGAGCAGTTCTTC
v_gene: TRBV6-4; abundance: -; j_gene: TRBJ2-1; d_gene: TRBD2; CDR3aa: CASSEGLAGEAGSYNEQFF; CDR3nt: TGTGCCAGCAGTGAAGGACTAGCGGGGGAGGCGGGGTCCTACAATGAGCAGTTCTTC
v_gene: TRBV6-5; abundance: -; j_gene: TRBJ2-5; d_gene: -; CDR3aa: CASSYRGRGEGETQYF; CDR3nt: TGTGCCAGCAGTTACCGTGGCAGGGGTGAAGGAGAGACCCAGTACTTC
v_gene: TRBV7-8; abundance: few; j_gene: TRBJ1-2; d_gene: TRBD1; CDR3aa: CASSLGGGAGHGYTF; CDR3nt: TGTGCCAGCAGCTTAGGAGGGGGCGCAGGGCATGGCTACACCTTC
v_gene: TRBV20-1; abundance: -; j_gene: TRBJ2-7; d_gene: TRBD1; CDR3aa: CSARGQGAIYEQYF; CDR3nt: TGCAGTGCGAGAGGACAGGGGGCGATCTACGAGCAGTACTTC
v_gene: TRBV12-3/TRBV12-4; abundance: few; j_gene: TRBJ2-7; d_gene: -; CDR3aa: CASSRTAWEQYF; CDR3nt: TGTGCCAGCAGCCGTACCGCCTGGGAGCAGTACTTC
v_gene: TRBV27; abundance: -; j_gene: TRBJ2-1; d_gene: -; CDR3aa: CASRTVSGSYNEQFF; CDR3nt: TGTGCCAGCCGGACAGTCTCGGGCTCCTACAATGAGCAGTTCTTC
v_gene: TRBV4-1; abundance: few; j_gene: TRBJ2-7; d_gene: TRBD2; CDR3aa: CASSQVSGTTTYEQYF; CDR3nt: TGCGCCAGCAGCCAAGTTTCCGGGACTACAACCTACGAGCAGTACTTC
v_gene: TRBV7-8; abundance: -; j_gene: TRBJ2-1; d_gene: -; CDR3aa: CASTQRGGPNEQFF; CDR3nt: TGTGCCAGCACGCAGCGAGGGGGACCCAATGAGCAGTTCTTC
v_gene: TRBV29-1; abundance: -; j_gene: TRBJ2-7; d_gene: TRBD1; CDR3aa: CSVEGWQGAEYEQYF; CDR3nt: TGCAGCGTTGAAGGGTGGCAGGGGGCAGAATACGAGCAGTACTTC
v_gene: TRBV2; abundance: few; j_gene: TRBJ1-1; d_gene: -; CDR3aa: CASSEATDTEAFF; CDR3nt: TGTGCCAGCAGTGAAGCGACAGACACTGAAGCTTTCTTT
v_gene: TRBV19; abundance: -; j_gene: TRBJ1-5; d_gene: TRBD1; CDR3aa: CASSEGGSAQPQHF; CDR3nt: TGTGCCAGTAGTGAAGGGGGCAGCGCGCAGCCCCAGCATTTT
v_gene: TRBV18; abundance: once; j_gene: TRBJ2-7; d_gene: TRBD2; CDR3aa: CASSMGTSGPYEQYF; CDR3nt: TGTGCCAGCTCAATGGGGACTAGCGGCCCCTACGAGCAGTACTTC
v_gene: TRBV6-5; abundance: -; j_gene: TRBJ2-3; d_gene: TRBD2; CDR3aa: CASSYGLADTNAQYF; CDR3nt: TGTGCCAGCAGTTATGGCCTAGCGGACACAAATGCGCAGTATTTT
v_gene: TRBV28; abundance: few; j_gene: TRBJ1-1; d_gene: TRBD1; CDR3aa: CASSETGGSTEAFF; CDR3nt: TGTGCCAGCAGTGAAACAGGGGGCAGCACTGAAGCTTTCTTT
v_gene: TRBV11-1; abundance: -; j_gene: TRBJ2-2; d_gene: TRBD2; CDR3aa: CASSTGATSVYTGELFF; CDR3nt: TGTGCCAGCAGCACCGGGGCGACTAGCGTTTACACCGGGGAGCTGTTTTTT
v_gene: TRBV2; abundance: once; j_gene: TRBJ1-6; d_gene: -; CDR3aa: CASKGNSYNSPLHF; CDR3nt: TGTGCCAGCAAGGGCAACTCCTATAATTCACCCCTCCACTTT
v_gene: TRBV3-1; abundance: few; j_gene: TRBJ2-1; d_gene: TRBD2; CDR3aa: CASGRSGGASYNEQFF; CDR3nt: TGTGCCAGCGGTCGTAGCGGGGGGGCCTCCTACAATGAGCAGTTCTTC
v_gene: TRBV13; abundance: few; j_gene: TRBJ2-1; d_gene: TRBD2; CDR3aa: CASSSTTLAGVNEQFF; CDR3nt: TGTGCCAGCTCAAGCACCACTCTAGCGGGAGTCAATGAGCAGTTCTTC
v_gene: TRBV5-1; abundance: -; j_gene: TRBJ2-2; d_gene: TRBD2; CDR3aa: CARSPGTSGANTGELFF; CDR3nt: TGCGCCAGAAGCCCTGGGACTAGCGGGGCGAACACCGGGGAGCTGTTTTTT
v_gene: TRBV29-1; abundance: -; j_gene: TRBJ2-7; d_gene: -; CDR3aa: CSGIQGYEQYF; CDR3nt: TGCAGCGGGATACAGGGTTACGAGCAGTACTTC
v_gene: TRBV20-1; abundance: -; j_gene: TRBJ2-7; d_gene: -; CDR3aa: CSGQRSAYEQYF; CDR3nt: TGCAGTGGTCAGCGCTCTGCCTACGAGCAGTACTTC
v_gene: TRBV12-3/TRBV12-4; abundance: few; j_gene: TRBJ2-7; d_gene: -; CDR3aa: CASSFQGVDYEQYF; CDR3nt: TGTGCCAGCAGTTTCCAGGGAGTCGACTACGAGCAGTACTTC
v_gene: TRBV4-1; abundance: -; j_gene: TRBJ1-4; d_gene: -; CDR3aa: CASSQAGFTNEKLFF; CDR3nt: TGCGCCAGCAGCCAAGCAGGGTTCACTAATGAAAAACTGTTTTTT
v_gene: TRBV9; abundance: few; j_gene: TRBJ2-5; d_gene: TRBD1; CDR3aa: CASSVEGQGRETQYF; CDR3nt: TGTGCCAGCAGCGTAGAGGGACAGGGAAGGGAGACCCAGTACTTC
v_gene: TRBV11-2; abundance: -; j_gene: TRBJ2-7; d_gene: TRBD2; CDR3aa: CASSPDRGGLPYEQYF; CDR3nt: TGTGCCAGCAGCCCCGACCGGGGGGGGTTACCCTACGAGCAGTACTTC
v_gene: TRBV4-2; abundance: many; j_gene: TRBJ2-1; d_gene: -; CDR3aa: CASAGSYNEQFF; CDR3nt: TGTGCCAGCGCTGGAAGCTACAATGAGCAGTTCTTC
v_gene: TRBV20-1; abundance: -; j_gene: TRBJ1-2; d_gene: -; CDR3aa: CSARDLRENYGYTF; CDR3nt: TGCAGTGCTAGAGATCTGCGGGAGAACTATGGCTACACCTTC
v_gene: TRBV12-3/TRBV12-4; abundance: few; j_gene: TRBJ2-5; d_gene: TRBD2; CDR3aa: CASSSPRTSGSSETQYF; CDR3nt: TGTGCCAGCAGTTCCCCACGGACTAGCGGGAGTTCTGAGACCCAGTACTTC
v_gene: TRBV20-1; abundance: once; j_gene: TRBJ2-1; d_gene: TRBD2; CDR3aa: CSAPRAGAPREQFF; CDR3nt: TGCAGTGCCCCCAGAGCGGGGGCCCCCCGAGAGCAGTTCTTC
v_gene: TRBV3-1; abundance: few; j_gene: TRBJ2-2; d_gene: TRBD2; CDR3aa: CASSRGTSGYTGELFF; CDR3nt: TGTGCCAGCAGCCGAGGGACTAGCGGATACACCGGGGAGCTGTTTTTT
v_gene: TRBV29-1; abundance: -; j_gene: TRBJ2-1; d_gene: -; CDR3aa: CSVEDLLDSSYNEQFF; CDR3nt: TGCAGCGTTGAAGATCTTCTTGATAGCTCCTACAATGAGCAGTTCTTC
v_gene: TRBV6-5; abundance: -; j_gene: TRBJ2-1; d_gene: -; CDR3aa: CASSYSIWSRVSEQFF; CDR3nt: TGTGCCAGCAGTTACTCGATTTGGTCCAGGGTTAGTGAGCAGTTCTTC
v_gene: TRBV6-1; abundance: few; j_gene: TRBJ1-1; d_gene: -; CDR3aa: CASSRGKNTEAFF; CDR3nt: TGCGCCAGCTCGCGAGGGAAGAACACTGAAGCTTTCTTT
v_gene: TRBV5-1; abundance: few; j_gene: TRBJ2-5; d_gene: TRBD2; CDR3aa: CASRFIGLEETQYF; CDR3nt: TGCGCCAGCAGATTCATAGGACTAGAAGAGACCCAGTACTTC
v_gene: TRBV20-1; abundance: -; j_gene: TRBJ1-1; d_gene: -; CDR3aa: CSARGRDFNTEAFF; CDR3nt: TGCAGTGCTAGAGGGCGGGACTTTAACACTGAAGCTTTCTTT
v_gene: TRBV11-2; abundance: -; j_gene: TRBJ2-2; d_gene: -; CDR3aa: CASSIGPERPPGELFF; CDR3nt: TGTGCCAGCAGCATCGGGCCCGAAAGACCCCCCGGGGAGCTGTTTTTT
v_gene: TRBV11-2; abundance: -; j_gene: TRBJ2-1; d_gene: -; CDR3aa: CASSSVPTRNNEQFF; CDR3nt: TGTGCCAGCAGCTCGGTCCCCACACGGAACAATGAGCAGTTCTTC
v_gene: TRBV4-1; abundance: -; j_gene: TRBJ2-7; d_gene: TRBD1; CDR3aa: CASSQPGTTGEQYF; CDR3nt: TGCGCCAGCAGCCAACCCGGCACGACAGGGGAGCAGTACTTC
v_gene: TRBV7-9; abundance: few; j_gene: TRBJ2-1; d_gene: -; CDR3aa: CASSNSVYQDEQFF; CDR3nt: TGTGCCAGCAGCAATAGTGTCTACCAAGATGAGCAGTTCTTC
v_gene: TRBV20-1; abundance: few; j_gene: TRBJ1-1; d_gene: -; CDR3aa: CSARVVNTEAFF; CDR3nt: TGCAGTGCTAGAGTCGTGAACACTGAAGCTTTCTTT
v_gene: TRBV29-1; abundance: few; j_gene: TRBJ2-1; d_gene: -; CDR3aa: CSVGGLGGGHYNEQFF; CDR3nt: TGCAGCGTTGGGGGCCTGGGAGGCGGGCATTACAATGAGCAGTTCTTC
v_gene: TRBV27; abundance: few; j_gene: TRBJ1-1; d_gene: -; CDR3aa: CASSGDVYTEAFF; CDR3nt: TGTGCCAGCAGTGGGGACGTCTACACTGAAGCTTTCTTT